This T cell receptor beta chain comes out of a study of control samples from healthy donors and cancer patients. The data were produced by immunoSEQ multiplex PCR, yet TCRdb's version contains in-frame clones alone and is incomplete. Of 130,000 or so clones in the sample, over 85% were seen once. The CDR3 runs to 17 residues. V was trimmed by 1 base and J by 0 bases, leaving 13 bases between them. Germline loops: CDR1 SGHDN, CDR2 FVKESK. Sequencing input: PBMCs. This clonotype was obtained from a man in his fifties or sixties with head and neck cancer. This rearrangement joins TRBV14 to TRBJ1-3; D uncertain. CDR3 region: CASSQGNSNNSGNTIYF. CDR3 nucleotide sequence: TGTGCCAGCAGCCAAGGCAACAGCAATAACTCTGGAAACACCATATATTTT.